A single sample is the source of the 8 T cell receptor beta chains below, sequenced in a study of T cells in Graves' hyperthyroidism and ophthalmopathy. From RNA transcripts, TCR beta CDR3 regions were amplified. TCR CDR3 underwent first-round RT-PCR with the HTBI primer set. TCRdb passed the multiplex PCR reads through MiXCR, listing each CDR3 protein once. The sample shows around 370,000 distinct CDR3 sequences, less than 20% of them seen only once. Sequences were obtained from blood. The receptors were sampled from a man younger than 35 with Graves' ophthalmopathy.

The rearrangement links TRBV5-1 to TRBJ2-5, with 9 bases matching TRBD2. The CDR3 runs to 16 residues. CDR1 is SGHRS and CDR2 is YFSETQ in the germline V gene. Losses at the gene ends were 6 bases for V and 2 bases for J; bases not matched to a gene: 11. In nucleotides, the CDR3 is TGCGCCAGCACTCAACTGGGGGCGGGGGGGCAAGAGACCCAGTACTTC. It encodes CASTQLGAGGQETQYF.

The chain links TRBV10-3 to TRBJ1-2; perhaps TRBD1 as D (5 bases). The CDR3 spans 14 residues. The ends were cut back, 4 bases at V and 1 base at J, with 10 bases in the middle. The germline V gene has CDR1 ENHRY and CDR2 SYGVKD. The CDR3 reads CAISGTQGNYGYTF. The CDR3 DNA is TGTGCCATCAGTGGTACGCAGGGTAACTATGGCTACACCTTC.

This sequence joins TRBV9 and TRBJ2-1; no firm D call. In germline, CDR1 is SGDLS, CDR2 YYNGEE. V was cut by 0 bases and J by 6 bases, with 10 bases left in between. The CDR3 covers 14 residues. The CDR3 region is CASSVGNRRNEQFF. CDR3 DNA: TGTGCCAGCAGCGTAGGTAACCGCCGCAATGAGCAGTTCTTC.

This clonotype was counted ten times or more. V and J are TRBV12-3 or TRBV12-4 and TRBJ1-1; no clear D gene. This CDR3 has 13 residues. The V and J ends lost 1 base and 6 bases respectively, with 9 bases between them. The CDR3 reads CASSLGGKAEAFF. In DNA, the CDR3 is TGTGCCAGCAGTTTAGGGGGTAAAGCTGAAGCTTTCTTT.

This clonotype was seen more than once but under ten times. The chain employs TRBV5-1 and TRBJ1-3, with TRBD1 matching over 7 bases. V dropped 0 bases and J dropped 2; count of bases not matched to a gene: 2. Looked up from germline, CDR1 is SGHRS and CDR2 is YFSETQ. The CDR3 extends over 15 amino acids. The CDR3 DNA follows: TGCGCCAGCAGCTTGGACCAGGGGGCTGGAAACACCATATATTTT. Its translation: CASSLDQGAGNTIYF. Using reference TRBV5-1 and TRBJ1-3 for the parts outside the CDR3, the full variable domain is KAGVTQTPRYLIKTRGQQVTLSCSPISGHRSVSWYQQTPGQGLQFLFEYFSETQRNKGNFPGRFSGRQFSNSRSEMNVSTLELGDSALYLCASSLDQGAGNTIYFGEGSWLTVV.

This clonotype occurred a few times. The chain employs TRBV25-1 and TRBJ2-5, with TRBD2 matching over 9 bases. Germline values: CDR1 MGHDK, CDR2 SYGVNS. The CDR3 is made up of 13 amino acids. The ends lost 5 bases at V and 5 bases at J; junction bases unmatched: 3. The CDR3 DNA reads as TGTGCCAGCAGTTTCCTAGCGGGGGAGACCCAGTACTTC. It codes for CASSFLAGETQYF.

There are many counts of this clonotype. The rearrangement links TRBV11-3 to TRBJ2-3, with 7 nucleotides matching TRBD1. Germline CDR1 SGHNT, CDR2 YENEEA. The CDR3 has 15 amino acids. The junction had 7 bases not matched to a gene; V was cut back by 5 bases and J by 2 bases. The CDR3 nucleotides read TGTGCCAGCAGCCAGGGGGTGGGAACCACAGATACGCAGTATTTT. As protein: CASSQGVGTTDTQYF.

This clonotype has ten or more counts. The junction shows a germline mismatch at one end, possibly a read error. The V and J genes are TRBV6-1 and TRBJ1-6; D not certain. There are 15 residues in the CDR3. CDR1 is MNHNS and CDR2 is SASEGT in the germline V gene. CDR3 loop: CASSETHPWDSPLHF. In DNA form, the CDR3 reads TGTGCCAGCAGTGAGACGCACCCTTGGGATTCCCCCCTCCACTTT.